A selection of T cell receptor beta chains follows, all from one sample in a study of OX40 agonist ivuxolimab in advanced cancers. Assay: immunoSEQ multiplex PCR; the TCRdb copy retains only in-frame clones and omits some. The data show roughly 90,000 clones, over 85% seen once. The sequenced sample was CD4+ or CD8+ T cells sorted from blood, obtained in a trial of the OX40 agonist ivuxolimab. Receptors were obtained from an adult with an advanced solid tumor such as melanoma, head and neck, liver or kidney cancer. Both conserved end residues are part of each CDR3. The order of the fields is clone size, D gene, J gene, V gene, CDR3 DNA, CDR3 protein. A D gene is named only where the DNA matches it firmly. The size of a clone is reported for some rows only, either as once, few or many, or as a class for expanded clones.

size: once; D: .; J: TRBJ1-5; V: TRBV7-8; DNA: TGTGCCAGCAGCAAGACAGTCCCCGGCAATCAGCCCCAGCATTTT; CDR3: CASSKTVPGNQPQHF
size: .; D: .; J: TRBJ1-1; V: TRBV6-6; DNA: TGTGCCAGCAGTGGGGACGGGAACACTGAAGCTTTCTTT; CDR3: CASSGDGNTEAFF
size: .; D: .; J: TRBJ1-3; V: TRBV7-2; DNA: TGTGCCAGCAGCCCCCAATTTTCCAGGACAGTCTCTGGAAACACCATATATTTT; CDR3: CASSPQFSRTVSGNTIYF
size: .; D: .; J: TRBJ2-1; V: TRBV10-1; DNA: TGCGCCAGCCAATCCAAAGACTACAATGAGCAGTTCTTC; CDR3: CASQSKDYNEQFF
size: few; D: .; J: TRBJ2-1; V: TRBV20-1; DNA: TGCAGTGCCAACAGGTACAATGAGCAGTTCTTC; CDR3: CSANRYNEQFF
size: once; D: TRBD1; J: TRBJ1-2; V: TRBV28; DNA: TGTGCCAGTAGACAGGGGACGGGAGGCTACACCTTC; CDR3: CASRQGTGGYTF
size: .; D: .; J: TRBJ2-7; V: TRBV6-5; DNA: TGTGCCAGCAGTTACGGGACCTTAACCTACGAGCAGTACTTC; CDR3: CASSYGTLTYEQYF
size: .; D: TRBD2; J: TRBJ2-3; V: TRBV28; DNA: TGTGCCAGCAGCAGTAGTGGGCTAGCGGGGGCTGGGGGCACAGATACGCAGTATTTT; CDR3: CASSSSGLAGAGGTDTQYF
size: .; D: .; J: TRBJ2-5; V: TRBV5-1; DNA: TGCGCCAGCAGCTCCGGGGGACAGCAAGAGACCCAGTACTTC; CDR3: CASSSGGQQETQYF
size: few; D: .; J: TRBJ2-3; V: TRBV5-1; DNA: TGCGCCAGCACGTGGTCGATTTACACAGATACGCAGTATTTT; CDR3: CASTWSIYTDTQYF
size: .; D: TRBD1; J: TRBJ1-1; V: TRBV27; DNA: TGTGCCAGCAACAGACAGGGCCCGAACACTGAAGCTTTCTTT; CDR3: CASNRQGPNTEAFF
size: .; D: .; J: TRBJ2-7; V: TRBV5-1; DNA: TGCGCCAGCAGCCCCGGACAGTACGAGCAGTACTTC; CDR3: CASSPGQYEQYF
size: .; D: .; J: TRBJ2-3; V: TRBV7-2; DNA: TGTGCCAGCAGCTTAGGGTCGGGGGGCACAGATACGCAGTATTTT; CDR3: CASSLGSGGTDTQYF
size: .; D: TRBD1; J: TRBJ1-3; V: TRBV6-1; DNA: TGTGCCAGCAGTGCCCAAACAGGGGGCGGGGGAAACACCATATATTTT; CDR3: CASSAQTGGGGNTIYF
size: .; D: .; J: TRBJ2-1; V: TRBV7-2; DNA: TGTGCCAGCAGCTCAGTGGGGGGCGGGTGGAATGAGCAGTTCTTC; CDR3: CASSSVGGGWNEQFF
size: .; D: .; J: TRBJ1-3; V: TRBV4-3; DNA: TGCGCCAGCAGCCAAGCAGGGGCTGGTGGAAACACCATATATTTT; CDR3: CASSQAGAGGNTIYF
size: .; D: .; J: TRBJ1-5; V: TRBV27; DNA: TGTGCCAGCAAACCATTTAGTTCGGCGGGGCCTCAGCCCCAGCATTTT; CDR3: CASKPFSSAGPQPQHF